The rows below give T cell receptor beta chains drawn from one sample of a study of patients and donors after allogeneic stem cell transplantation. TCRdb reprocessed the RT-PCR reads via MiXCR and lists one record per CDR3 protein. The sample includes hundreds of thousands of distinct CDR3 sequences, roughly 16% seen only once; the top ten take 6.5% to 7.5%. The sequencing input was blood, either unsorted or a sorted T cell fraction (not recorded which). Every receptor here comes from a human donor who was either an allogeneic HSCT recipient or a stem cell or donor lymphocyte infusion donor (not recorded which). It is not recorded whose cells these are; they may come from a transplant donor. Each CDR3 is given with its conserved first and last residue. Each record gives: CDR3 protein, CDR3 DNA, V gene, D gene, J gene, clone size. The D gene is left open where the match is weak. Not every row has a clone size; where given, it reads once, few, many or a size class.

CDR3 protein: CASGPPGSDTGELFF; CDR3 DNA: TGTGCTAGTGGTCCCCCCGGGAGCGACACCGGGGAGCTGTTTTTT; V gene: TRBV12-5; D gene: .; J gene: TRBJ2-2; clone size: few
CDR3 protein: CSARDSGGGRETQYF; CDR3 DNA: TGCAGTGCTAGAGATAGCGGGGGGGGTCGGGAGACCCAGTACTTC; V gene: TRBV20-1; D gene: TRBD2; J gene: TRBJ2-5; clone size: .
CDR3 protein: CSARPPGNEQYF; CDR3 DNA: TGCAGTGCTAGACCTCCAGGGAACGAGCAGTACTTC; V gene: TRBV20-1; D gene: .; J gene: TRBJ2-7; clone size: .
CDR3 protein: CASSGSPHPYNEQFF; CDR3 DNA: TGTGCCAGTTCAGGGTCACCTCATCCGTACAATGAGCAGTTCTTC; V gene: TRBV27; D gene: .; J gene: TRBJ2-1; clone size: .
CDR3 protein: CASSPPGLAGAGELFF; CDR3 DNA: TGTGCCAGCTCACCACCGGGATTAGCGGGAGCCGGGGAGCTGTTTTTT; V gene: TRBV18; D gene: TRBD2; J gene: TRBJ2-2; clone size: few
CDR3 protein: CASSSLRTGGNTEAFF; CDR3 DNA: TGTGCCAGCAGCTCGCTTCGGACAGGGGGAAACACTGAAGCTTTCTTT; V gene: TRBV7-9; D gene: TRBD1; J gene: TRBJ1-1; clone size: few
CDR3 protein: CASSILAGGVHEQFF; CDR3 DNA: TGTGCCAGTAGTATACTAGCGGGAGGGGTCCATGAGCAGTTCTTC; V gene: TRBV19; D gene: TRBD2; J gene: TRBJ2-1; clone size: few
CDR3 protein: CASSQDGRRGGYTF; CDR3 DNA: TGCGCCAGCAGCCAAGACGGCAGGAGAGGTGGCTACACCTTC; V gene: TRBV4-1; D gene: .; J gene: TRBJ1-2; clone size: few
CDR3 protein: CASSYSSVNGDSPLHF; CDR3 DNA: TGTGCCAGCAGTTACTCATCGGTAAACGGGGATTCACCCCTCCACTTT; V gene: TRBV6-5; D gene: .; J gene: TRBJ1-6; clone size: .
CDR3 protein: CASLPGTGKEKLFF; CDR3 DNA: TGTGCCAGTCTACCCGGGACAGGAAAGGAAAAACTGTTTTTT; V gene: TRBV19; D gene: TRBD1; J gene: TRBJ1-4; clone size: few
CDR3 protein: CASSEAGGNTEAFF; CDR3 DNA: TGTGCCAGCAGTGAAGCGGGGGGTAACACTGAAGCTTTCTTT; V gene: TRBV2; D gene: .; J gene: TRBJ1-1; clone size: .
CDR3 protein: CASSHGYEQYF; CDR3 DNA: TGCGCCAGCAGCCATGGATACGAGCAGTACTTC; V gene: TRBV4-1; D gene: .; J gene: TRBJ2-7; clone size: many
CDR3 protein: CAIKRPSQETQYF; CDR3 DNA: TGCGCCATCAAGCGTCCTTCCCAAGAGACCCAGTACTTC; V gene: TRBV5-1; D gene: .; J gene: TRBJ2-5; clone size: .
CDR3 protein: CASSYRRGSGNTIYF; CDR3 DNA: TGTGCCAGCAGTTACCGGCGAGGCTCTGGAAACACCATATATTTT; V gene: TRBV6-5; D gene: .; J gene: TRBJ1-3; clone size: few
CDR3 protein: CASSDDRFEPQHF; CDR3 DNA: TGTGCCAGCAGCGACGACAGGTTCGAACCCCAGCATTTT; V gene: TRBV7-3; D gene: .; J gene: TRBJ1-5; clone size: .
CDR3 protein: CATDYTEAFF; CDR3 DNA: TGTGCCACTGATTATACTGAAGCTTTCTTT; V gene: TRBV24-1; D gene: .; J gene: TRBJ1-1; clone size: few
CDR3 protein: CASSPNRGAYNEQFF; CDR3 DNA: TGTGCTAGCAGCCCCAACAGGGGCGCCTACAATGAGCAGTTCTTC; V gene: TRBV7-7; D gene: TRBD1; J gene: TRBJ2-1; clone size: few
CDR3 protein: CASRPLAGGKDTQYF; CDR3 DNA: TGTGCCAGCAGGCCCCTAGCGGGGGGAAAAGATACGCAGTATTTT; V gene: TRBV6-4; D gene: TRBD2; J gene: TRBJ2-3; clone size: few
CDR3 protein: CASSPWTSTQFANEQFF; CDR3 DNA: TGTGCCAGTAGTCCGTGGACTAGCACCCAATTTGCCAATGAGCAGTTCTTC; V gene: TRBV19; D gene: TRBD2; J gene: TRBJ2-1; clone size: .
CDR3 protein: CASSQTDRAYGYTF; CDR3 DNA: TGTGCCAGCAGCCAAACGGACAGGGCGTATGGCTACACCTTC; V gene: TRBV11-2; D gene: TRBD1; J gene: TRBJ1-2; clone size: few
CDR3 protein: CASSSRLTEQFF; CDR3 DNA: TGTGCCAGCAGTTCCAGACTAACTGAGCAGTTCTTC; V gene: TRBV6-5; D gene: .; J gene: TRBJ2-1; clone size: .
CDR3 protein: CATSREQGYGYTF; CDR3 DNA: TGTGCCACCAGCAGAGAACAGGGCTATGGCTACACCTTC; V gene: TRBV15; D gene: .; J gene: TRBJ1-2; clone size: few
CDR3 protein: CASSLQVAGVGEQYF; CDR3 DNA: TGCGCCAGCAGCTTGCAGGTAGCGGGAGTTGGCGAGCAGTACTTC; V gene: TRBV5-1; D gene: TRBD2; J gene: TRBJ2-7; clone size: .
CDR3 protein: CAIEVSPNYGYTF; CDR3 DNA: TGTGCCATCGAGGTCAGTCCTAACTATGGCTACACCTTC; V gene: TRBV10-3; D gene: .; J gene: TRBJ1-2; clone size: .
CDR3 protein: CASSLSSRDRAFF; CDR3 DNA: TGTGCCAGTAGCCTCTCCTCCCGGGACAGAGCTTTCTTT; V gene: TRBV19; D gene: TRBD1; J gene: TRBJ1-1; clone size: .
CDR3 protein: CASSYFASVNTEAFF; CDR3 DNA: TGTGCCAGCAGTTACTTTGCGTCAGTGAACACTGAAGCTTTCTTT; V gene: TRBV6-5; D gene: .; J gene: TRBJ1-1; clone size: few
CDR3 protein: CASSRRENEQFF; CDR3 DNA: TGTGCCAGCAGCCGCAGGGAGAATGAGCAGTTCTTC; V gene: TRBV3-1; D gene: .; J gene: TRBJ2-1; clone size: few
CDR3 protein: CSAAPLQFF; CDR3 DNA: TGCAGTGCTGCCCCCCTGCAGTTCTTC; V gene: TRBV20-1; D gene: .; J gene: TRBJ2-1; clone size: .
CDR3 protein: CASRAAVADTQYF; CDR3 DNA: TGTGCCTCAAGGGCAGCGGTGGCAGATACGCAGTATTTT; V gene: TRBV30; D gene: .; J gene: TRBJ2-3; clone size: .
CDR3 protein: CATSDAQQETQYF; CDR3 DNA: TGTGCCACCAGTGATGCACAGCAAGAGACCCAGTACTTC; V gene: TRBV24-1; D gene: .; J gene: TRBJ2-5; clone size: .
CDR3 protein: CASSAPGTHEQYF; CDR3 DNA: TGTGCCAGCAGCGCCCCCGGGACCCACGAGCAGTACTTC; V gene: TRBV9; D gene: .; J gene: TRBJ2-7; clone size: .
CDR3 protein: CSARTGGNSPLHF; CDR3 DNA: TGCAGTGCTAGGACCGGGGGCAATTCACCCCTCCACTTT; V gene: TRBV20-1; D gene: .; J gene: TRBJ1-6; clone size: .
CDR3 protein: CSARSDQNQPQHF; CDR3 DNA: TGCAGTGCTAGATCGGACCAAAATCAGCCCCAGCATTTT; V gene: TRBV20-1; D gene: .; J gene: TRBJ1-5; clone size: .
CDR3 protein: CASSRSEVAGNEQFF; CDR3 DNA: TGTGCCAGCAGCCGTTCTGAGGTAGCGGGCAATGAGCAGTTCTTC; V gene: TRBV3-1; D gene: TRBD2; J gene: TRBJ2-1; clone size: .
CDR3 protein: CASSPKVPSSGNTIYF; CDR3 DNA: TGTGCCAGCAGCCCCAAGGTCCCGAGCTCTGGAAACACCATATATTTT; V gene: TRBV7-9; D gene: .; J gene: TRBJ1-3; clone size: few
CDR3 protein: CASSLVGSGETQYF; CDR3 DNA: TGTGCCAGCAGTTTGGTGGGGTCGGGAGAGACCCAGTACTTC; V gene: TRBV27; D gene: .; J gene: TRBJ2-5; clone size: few
CDR3 protein: CASSPTGRGETQYF; CDR3 DNA: TGTGCCAGCAGCCCTACAGGGCGAGGAGAGACCCAGTACTTC; V gene: TRBV3-1; D gene: .; J gene: TRBJ2-5; clone size: .
CDR3 protein: CSANGRGIDWPQHF; CDR3 DNA: TGCAGTGCCAATGGACGGGGGATTGATTGGCCCCAGCATTTT; V gene: TRBV20-1; D gene: .; J gene: TRBJ1-5; clone size: few
CDR3 protein: CSVAQRGWAITQYF; CDR3 DNA: TGCAGCGTCGCCCAAAGAGGATGGGCTATTACGCAGTATTTT; V gene: TRBV29-1; D gene: .; J gene: TRBJ2-3; clone size: .
CDR3 protein: CASSYVGREDTQYF; CDR3 DNA: TGTGCCAGCAGTTACGTGGGGCGGGAAGATACGCAGTATTTT; V gene: TRBV6-5; D gene: .; J gene: TRBJ2-3; clone size: many
CDR3 protein: CASSFLGGPATNEKLFF; CDR3 DNA: TGTGCCAGCAGCTTTTTGGGGGGACCGGCAACTAATGAAAAACTGTTTTTT; V gene: TRBV11-3; D gene: .; J gene: TRBJ1-4; clone size: few
CDR3 protein: CASSLGLEGLGYTF; CDR3 DNA: TGTGCCAGCAGCTTAGGTTTGGAGGGCCTAGGCTACACCTTC; V gene: TRBV7-8; D gene: .; J gene: TRBJ1-2; clone size: few
CDR3 protein: CASSRAGYGYTF; CDR3 DNA: TGTGCCAGCAGTCGCGCGGGGTATGGCTACACCTTC; V gene: TRBV27; D gene: .; J gene: TRBJ1-2; clone size: .
CDR3 protein: CASSEQHRTVGRQPQHF; CDR3 DNA: TGTGCCAGCAGCGAGCAACACCGGACAGTCGGAAGGCAGCCCCAGCATTTT; V gene: TRBV12-3/TRBV12-4; D gene: .; J gene: TRBJ1-5; clone size: many
CDR3 protein: CASSLGSTLYNEQFF; CDR3 DNA: TGTGCCAGCAGTTTAGGGTCAACCCTCTACAATGAGCAGTTCTTC; V gene: TRBV27; D gene: .; J gene: TRBJ2-1; clone size: .
CDR3 protein: CASSQGQGGETQYF; CDR3 DNA: TGTGCCAGCAGCCAGGGACAGGGGGGAGAGACCCAGTACTTC; V gene: TRBV3-1; D gene: TRBD1; J gene: TRBJ2-5; clone size: many
CDR3 protein: CASSLRGPQHF; CDR3 DNA: TGTGCCAGCAGCCTCCGGGGGCCCCAGCATTTT; V gene: TRBV13; D gene: .; J gene: TRBJ1-5; clone size: .
CDR3 protein: CASSFRTADSEAFF; CDR3 DNA: TGTGCCAGCAGCTTTCGGACCGCGGATAGTGAAGCTTTCTTT; V gene: TRBV7-8; D gene: .; J gene: TRBJ1-1; clone size: few
CDR3 protein: CASSQQGSGYGYTF; CDR3 DNA: TGCGCCAGCAGCCAGCAGGGCAGTGGCTATGGCTACACCTTC; V gene: TRBV4-3; D gene: .; J gene: TRBJ1-2; clone size: few
CDR3 protein: CASKPSLKHNEQFF; CDR3 DNA: TGTGCCAGCAAGCCCTCATTGAAACACAATGAGCAGTTCTTC; V gene: TRBV6-1; D gene: .; J gene: TRBJ2-1; clone size: few
CDR3 protein: CALSGSGGVGNTIYF; CDR3 DNA: TGTGCCCTCAGTGGTTCAGGGGGCGTTGGAAACACCATATATTTT; V gene: TRBV10-3; D gene: TRBD1; J gene: TRBJ1-3; clone size: .
CDR3 protein: CARRSRGKGRNTEAFF; CDR3 DNA: TGTGCCCGACGCAGTCGGGGGAAGGGTAGGAACACTGAAGCTTTCTTT; V gene: TRBV6-1; D gene: .; J gene: TRBJ1-1; clone size: few